This T cell receptor beta chain was obtained from a study of cytomegalovirus exposure and HLA in healthy donors. Profiling relied on immunoSEQ multiplex PCR, and the TCRdb table lists in-frame clones only, not all of them. The sample lists about 350,000 clones, roughly nine tenths occurring once. Study-level findings and limits: A few CMV-associated chains proved CMV antigen-specific in vitro. Cytomegalovirus-associated status was assigned to approximately 160 TCR beta chains. It was reported that the classifier diagnosed cytomegalovirus status with high specificity and sensitivity in both the original and validation cohorts.

About this clone itself: Its antigen is still unknown.

The V end lost 6 bases, the J end lost 2 bases, and 5 bases lay between the germline ends. The CDR3 sequence is 12 residues long. Germline CDR1 reads MNHEY; CDR2 reads SMNVEV (reference sequence). The clonotype was recovered from a woman aged 25-40 years in good health and CMV-seropositive. Specimen: PBMCs. The chain employs TRBV27 and TRBJ1-3, with D possibly matching TRBD1 (5 bases). This chain's CDR3 is CASRDTGNTIYF. The DNA for the CDR3 is TGTGCCAGCAGGGACACTGGAAACACCATATATTTT.